This record covers a single T cell receptor (beta chain). The assay was immunoSEQ multiplex PCR, and TCRdb's table has in-frame clones only and misses some. In the table there are about 210,000 clones, around four fifths of which are singletons. These data are taken from a study of blood T cell repertoires in COVID-19. As for the study in general: Sample material is recorded as cDNA or gDNA derived from T cells, B-cell-depleted T cells, or PBMCs.

The germline V gene encodes CDR1 ENHRY and CDR2 SYGVKD. This CDR3 contains 19 residues. Germline trimming cut 2 bases from V and 0 bases from J; bases unmatched to any gene: 8. The origin of this receptor is a woman between 50 and 59 years old with acute or convalescent COVID-19. Sample: peripheral blood. V usage is TRBV10-3 and J usage is TRBJ2-1, with 12 bases matching TRBD2. The CDR3 DNA is TGTGCCATCAGTGAGATTCCTAGCGGGAGGGCGAGCTCCTACAATGAGCAGTTCTTC. Translation gives CAISEIPSGRASSYNEQFF.